This T cell receptor beta chain was sequenced in a study of blood T cell repertoires in COVID-19. Original analysis: Reference gene primer amplification gave estimated nucleated cell counts. Profiled with immunoSEQ multiplex PCR; TCRdb holds only in-frame clones, not every one. V and J calls and clone size are copied from that table; D and trimming were computed from the DNA. The profile shows 26,000 or so clones, approximately 90% of them singletons. The CDR3 totals 16 residues. Germline values: CDR1 SGHRS, CDR2 YFSETQ. V lost 2 bases and J lost 2, with 11 bases in between. What was sequenced was peripheral blood. The V and J genes are TRBV5-1 and TRBJ2-6, with D uncertain. The sequence was obtained from a man aged 55 to 69 with active COVID-19. CDR3 nucleotide sequence: TGCGCCAGCAGCTTAGTCGCGGTGGCTGGGGCCAACGTCCTGACTTTC. It encodes CASSLVAVAGANVLTF.